This TCR beta chain comes out of a study of T cells in tuberculosis. The study, taken as a whole, reports: Active tuberculosis alpha repertoires lay closer to GMM-specific TCRs than controls'.

Looked up from germline, CDR1 is MNHNY and CDR2 is SVGAGI (reference sequence). This CDR3 has 14 residues. Trimming took 4 bases from V and 1 from J, leaving 10 bases between them. The repertoire was sequenced with immunoSEQ multiplex PCR; TCRdb's copy has only in-frame clones and lacks some. The sample yields over 40,000 clones, approximately 95% seen once. Comment on this clone: What it recognizes is unknown.

This receptor was identified in a donor aged 5 to 30 with latent tuberculosis or without tuberculosis infection. Sequencing was done on a sample of PBMCs. This rearrangement joins TRBV6-6 to TRBJ1-1, with a weak D call TRBD1 (6 bases). As DNA, the CDR3 is TGTGCCAGCAGTTCTCAGGGGAGGAACACTGAAGCTTTCTTT. This sequence encodes CASSSQGRNTEAFF.